These 30 T cell receptor beta chains were sequenced from one sample in a study of T cells in Graves' hyperthyroidism and ophthalmopathy. Amplified TCR beta CDR3 regions came from RNA transcripts. The TCR CDR3 was amplified in a first-round RT-PCR using the HTBI primer set. TCRdb itself ran the multiplex PCR reads through MiXCR, one entry per CDR3 protein. Among around 340,000 distinct CDR3 sequences, 16% were seen once, and the ten largest hold 33%. Sequencing was carried out using blood. Every receptor here comes from a man aged 25 to 45 with Graves' hyperthyroidism.

This clonotype appeared many times. The chain has TRBV29-1 and TRBJ1-1; D gene unclear. The CDR3 totals 10 residues. Trimming cost V 6 bases and J 6 bases, with 8 bases left between them. Germline assignment: CDR1 SQVTM and CDR2 ANQGSEA. The CDR3 bases are TGCAGCGTAGGGAGAGCTGAAGCTTTCTTT. This codes for CSVGRAEAFF.

At least ten counts were recorded for this clonotype. The chain links TRBV15 to TRBJ2-7, with TRBD2 identical over 7 bases. CDR3 length: 14 amino acids. The V segment lost 4 bases and the J segment 2 bases; nucleotides outside the gene matches: 5. Germline V CDR1 and CDR2: LNHNV, YYDKDF (reference sequence). The chain's CDR3 is CATSKAGAPYEQYF. The CDR3 coding sequence is TGTGCCACCAGCAAGGCGGGAGCTCCCTACGAGCAGTACTTC.

The chain combines TRBV30 with TRBJ1-3, with D unclear. Germline values: CDR1 GTSNPN, CDR2 SVGIG (reference sequence). The V and J ends lost 4 bases and 4 bases respectively, with 8 bases between them. This CDR3 spans 12 amino acids. In nucleotides, the CDR3 is TGTGCCTGGATACGGCTAGGAAACACCATATATTTT. As protein: CAWIRLGNTIYF.

Regarding this clonotype: With a much larger clone just one base away, this may be a read error. The V and J genes are TRBV20-1 and TRBJ2-1, with D possibly being TRBD1 (5 bases). Per the germline V gene, CDR1 is DFQATT and CDR2 is SNEGSKA (reference sequence). The CDR3 has 15 amino acids. CDR3 DNA: TGCAGTGCTAGAGTAGGTGCAGGGTCCTCCAATGAGCAGTTCTTC. Translating gives CSARVGAGSSNEQFF.

This clonotype has more than one count but fewer than ten. The V gene is TRBV7-3, the J gene TRBJ2-2; 7 bases align to TRBD2. V lost 5 bases, J lost 2 bases, and 8 bases stayed unmatched. Per the germline V gene, CDR1 is SGHTA and CDR2 is FQGTGA. The CDR3 spans 16 residues. CDR3: CASSPPTSANTGELFF. In nucleotides, the CDR3 is TGTGCCAGCAGCCCCCCCACTAGCGCTAACACCGGGGAGCTGTTTTTT.

V usage is TRBV29-1 and J usage is TRBJ2-7; TRBD1 aligns across 10 bases. This CDR3 has 14 residues. Germline V lookup: CDR1 SQVTM, CDR2 ANQGSEA. V shed 6 bases and J 3 bases; nucleotides not matched to a gene: 8. The CDR3 region is CSVGVRDRGYEQYF. The CDR3 coding sequence is TGCAGCGTGGGGGTGAGGGACAGGGGCTACGAGCAGTACTTC.

The chain couples TRBV4-2 to TRBJ2-1; maybe TRBD2 (5 bases). V lost 0 bases and J 6 bases, leaving 9 bases between the germline ends. This CDR3 region has 14 residues. Germline V lookup: CDR1 LGHNA, CDR2 YNFKEQ. The CDR3 coding sequence is TGTGCCAGCAGCCAAGAACTAGTGGCCAATGAGCAGTTCTTC. Residues: CASSQELVANEQFF.

In this sample, this clonotype turned up many times. J is TRBJ2-1 and V is TRBV6-1; tentatively, D is TRBD1 (5 bases). The CDR3 contains 13 residues. V was shortened by 7 bases and J by 2 bases, with 9 bases between the two germline ends. From germline, CDR1 is MNHNS and CDR2 SASEGT. This chain's CDR3 is CASIRQTYNEQFF. In DNA, the CDR3 is TGTGCCAGCATTCGACAGACCTACAATGAGCAGTTCTTC.

This clonotype has a count of ten or more. This sequence joins TRBV27 and TRBJ2-1; TRBD2 agrees at 12 bases. Trimming removed 5 bases from V and 7 bases from J; junction bases left unmatched: 3. This CDR3 contains 14 residues. The germline V gene has CDR1 MNHEY and CDR2 SMNVEV (reference sequence). The CDR3 region is CASSRLAGENEQFF. CDR3 bases: TGTGCCAGCAGTCGACTAGCGGGAGAAAATGAGCAGTTCTTC.

In its sample, this clonotype was seen many times. J is TRBJ2-3 and V is TRBV11-2, with D hard to call. V lost 5 bases to trimming and J lost 2 bases, with 14 bases between them. Germline V gives CDR1 SGHAT, CDR2 FQNNGV. This CDR3 region has 15 residues. CDR3 nucleotides: TGTGCCAGCAGCCTGGCATTTTGGGCCACAGATACGCAGTATTTT. This gives the protein CASSLAFWATDTQYF.

V gene TRBV28 combines with J gene TRBJ2-7; 11 positions match TRBD2. The CDR3 spans 17 residues. The germline V gene encodes CDR1 MDHEN and CDR2 SYDVKM. V trimming: 1 base; J trimming: 3 bases; junction bases outside the gene matches: 8. The CDR3 bases are TGTGCCAGCAGTTTATTGACGGGGACTAGCGGACACTACGAGCAGTACTTC. It codes for CASSLLTGTSGHYEQYF.

This clonotype was counted at least ten times. V gene TRBV7-2 combines with J gene TRBJ2-3; 8 bases match TRBD2. Germline V CDR1 and CDR2: SGHTA, FQGNSA. The CDR3 extends over 13 amino acids. Unmatched junction bases numbered 8, after V lost 9 bases and J lost 6 bases. The CDR3 reads CASPGLARDTQYF. In nucleotides, the CDR3 is TGTGCCAGTCCAGGACTAGCTCGCGATACGCAGTATTTT. Complete variable domain (other parts from reference TRBV7-2 and TRBJ2-3): GAGVSQSPSNKVTEKGKDVELRCDPISGHTALYWYRQSLGQGLEFLIYFQGNSAPDKSGLPSDRFSAERTGGSVSTLTIQRTQQEDSAVYLCASPGLARDTQYFGPGTRLTVL.

This clonotype was counted at least ten times. This chain uses TRBV28 with TRBJ1-5; no firm D call. The germline V and J ends were trimmed by 5 bases and 1 base, with 9 bases remaining between them. There are 14 residues in the CDR3. In germline, CDR1 is MDHEN, CDR2 SYDVKM. This chain's CDR3 is CASSPTLSNQPQHF. Written as DNA, the CDR3 is TGTGCCAGCAGTCCGACATTAAGCAATCAGCCCCAGCATTTT.

This clonotype came up many times. V usage is TRBV28 and J usage is TRBJ2-7; D uncertain. The germline CDR1 and CDR2 sequences are MDHEN and SYDVKM. The CDR3 has 14 amino acids. Trimming took off 4 bases at V and 2 bases at J, with 12 bases between the two ends. The CDR3 protein is CASSSPGHAYEQYF. The DNA for the CDR3 is TGTGCCAGCAGTTCCCCAGGTCATGCCTACGAGCAGTACTTC.

This clonotype has just a few counts. The chain recombines TRBV14 with TRBJ2-2; possibly TRBD1 for D (6 bases). The CDR3 totals 15 residues. V lost 1 base, J lost 5 bases, and 11 bases lay in between. Germline V gives CDR1 SGHDN, CDR2 FVKESK. The CDR3 protein is CASSQGLQGTGELFF. DNA for the CDR3: TGTGCCAGCAGCCAAGGCCTCCAGGGGACCGGGGAGCTGTTTTTT.

This clonotype was picked up many times. The rearrangement links TRBV20-1 to TRBJ2-1; 11 bases agree with TRBD1. Germline V gene data show CDR1 as DFQATT and CDR2 as SNEGSKA (reference sequence). The CDR3 is 14 amino acids. Trimming removed 8 bases from V and 12 bases from J; junction bases left unmatched: 15. The CDR3 nucleotides read TGCAGTACCCTGGGGGGACAGGGGGTTTGGGGGCAGTTCTTC. Its protein product is CSTLGGQGVWGQFF.

The genes are TRBV5-1 and TRBJ2-1, with TRBD1 matching over 7 bases. The junction had 7 bases not matched to a gene; V was cut back by 4 bases and J by 0 bases. CDR3 length: 16 amino acids. The germline V gene encodes CDR1 SGHRS and CDR2 YFSETQ. The DNA of the CDR3 is TGCGCCAGCAGCGAGGACAGGCCTAGCTCCTACAATGAGCAGTTCTTC. This encodes CASSEDRPSSYNEQFF.

About this clonotype: This may arise from a read error, as a much more abundant clone is one base away. The V and J genes are TRBV27 and TRBJ1-5, with TRBD1 matching over 8 bases. The CDR3 spans 15 residues. Germline-derived CDR1 and CDR2 are MNHEY and SMNVEV (reference sequence). The CDR3 nucleotides read TGTGCCGGCAGCCGGACAGGGTCTAGCAATCAGCCCCAGCATTTT. This codes for CAGSRTGSSNQPQHF.

The chain employs TRBV5-1 and TRBJ1-4, with 7 bases aligning to TRBD1. Trimming cost V 0 bases and J 5 bases; bases outside gene matches: 4. CDR1 SGHRS and CDR2 YFSETQ come from the germline V gene. The CDR3 runs to 15 residues. The CDR3 sequence is CASSLAGTENEKLFF. In DNA form, the CDR3 reads TGCGCCAGCAGCTTGGCCGGGACAGAAAATGAAAAACTGTTTTTT. Full variable domain (outside the CDR3, taken from reference TRBV5-1 and TRBJ1-4): KAGVTQTPRYLIKTRGQQVTLSCSPISGHRSVSWYQQTPGQGLQFLFEYFSETQRNKGNFPGRFSGRQFSNSRSEMNVSTLELGDSALYLCASSLAGTENEKLFFGSGTQLSVL.

This clonotype was counted at least ten times. The junction does not match germline at one end; this may be a read error. The chain carries TRBV11-3 and TRBJ2-5, with TRBD1 matching 8 bases. CDR1 and CDR2 (germline): SGHNT, YENEEA. The CDR3 extends over 15 amino acids. CDR3: CASSSRGTGEEAQYF. CDR3 coding DNA: TGTGCCAGCAGCTCGAGAGGGACAGGAGAAGAGGCCCAGTACTTC.

The chain employs TRBV18 and TRBJ1-6, with 9 bases fitting TRBD1. V shed 2 bases and J 10 bases; nucleotides not matched to a gene: 6. CDR1 is KGHSH, CDR2 LQKENI, per germline. The CDR3 spans 15 residues. DNA for the CDR3: TGTGCCAGCTCACCAGGACAGGGGTTATCCTCACCCCTCCACTTT. This encodes CASSPGQGLSSPLHF.

In regard to this clonotype: This may arise from a read error, as a much more abundant clone is one base away. J is TRBJ1-5 and V is TRBV11-3, with D tentatively TRBD1 (5 bases). The ends were cut back, 7 bases at V and 9 bases at J, with 25 bases in the middle. The CDR3 consists of 16 residues. Germline V lookup: CDR1 SGHNT, CDR2 YENEEA. This chain's CDR3 is CASTHPPGVSPRPQHF. CDR3 bases: TGTGCCAGCACCCATCCTCCGGGGGTATCGCCTCGGCCCCAGCATTTT.

This clonotype was observed many times. The chain combines TRBV3-1 with TRBJ1-3, with D possibly TRBD1 on 5 matching bases. CDR1 and CDR2 (germline): LGHDT, YNNKEL (reference sequence). V lost 7 bases and J 4 bases, leaving 20 bases between the germline ends. The CDR3 covers 16 residues. The CDR3 DNA reads TGTGCCAGCATAGGTCCGGGTGGGGGATCGGGAAACACCATATATTTT. Protein product: CASIGPGGGSGNTIYF.

There are a few counts of this clonotype. The rearrangement links TRBV29-1 to TRBJ2-1; TRBD2 matches 7 bases. This CDR3 has 16 amino acids. After removal of 4 bases from V and 3 bases from J, the junction contained 12 bases not matched to a gene. CDR1 is SQVTM and CDR2 is ANQGSEA in the germline V gene. CDR3 sequence reads: CSVGGWGGLGYNEQFF. The CDR3, as DNA: TGCAGCGTTGGGGGGTGGGGAGGGTTAGGCTACAATGAGCAGTTCTTC.

In this sample, this clonotype turned up a few times. This could be a read error, since a much larger clone is one nucleotide away. The CDR3 carries no conserved terminal phenylalanine or tryptophan, so it likely arises from a read error. The chain links TRBV30 to TRBJ1-1; D unresolved. The CDR3 consists of 11 residues. V was pared by 1 base and J by 8 bases, with 8 bases between. Germline assignment: CDR1 GTSNPN and CDR2 SVGIG (reference sequence). The CDR3 loop is CAWSGGSEAFL. Written as DNA, the CDR3 is TGTGCCTGGAGTGGAGGATCCGAAGCTTTCCTT.

V usage is TRBV30 and J usage is TRBJ1-6, with no clear D. The length of the CDR3 is 15 residues. The ends were cut back, 5 bases at V and 0 bases at J, with 11 bases in the middle. The germline V gene has CDR1 GTSNPN and CDR2 SVGIG (reference sequence). CDR3 amino acids: CAWAKRSSYNSPLHF. CDR3 coding DNA: TGTGCCTGGGCAAAAAGGAGCTCCTATAATTCACCCCTCCACTTT.

This clonotype showed up many times. The rearrangement links TRBV11-3 to TRBJ2-5; D uncertain. The germline V gene encodes CDR1 SGHNT and CDR2 YENEEA. This CDR3 is 11 amino acids long. V was shortened by 5 bases and J by 7 bases, with 8 bases between the two germline ends. CDR3 sequence reads: CASSLVGTQYF. The CDR3 DNA is TGTGCCAGCAGCCTGGTAGGGACCCAGTACTTC.

This clonotype was seen ten or more times. The chain is built from TRBV7-9 and TRBJ1-2; D not resolved. Germline lookup yields CDR1 SEHNR and CDR2 FQNEAQ (reference sequence). V was trimmed by 0 bases and J by 4 bases, leaving 9 bases between them. This CDR3 spans 14 amino acids. The CDR3 region is CASSLALRAYGYTF. The CDR3 region has the DNA TGTGCCAGCAGCTTAGCGCTCCGGGCCTATGGCTACACCTTC.

This clonotype was counted only a few times. The chain has TRBV12-3 or TRBV12-4 and TRBJ1-2; a weak D match, TRBD1 (6 bases). The CDR3 runs 16 residues. V shed 5 bases and J shed 7 bases, with 23 bases lying between them. The CDR3 sequence is CASSRLVGGAGSGYTF. CDR3 DNA sequence: TGTGCCAGCAGTCGGCTGGTTGGGGGGGCGGGTTCTGGCTACACCTTC.

A word on this clonotype: One base away lies a much larger clone, so this may be a sequencing read error. V and J are TRBV30 and TRBJ1-6, with 8 bases matching TRBD1. V was clipped by 5 bases and J by 5 bases; unmatched bases: 2. There are 13 residues in the CDR3. Looked up from germline, CDR1 is GTSNPN and CDR2 is SVGIG (reference sequence). CDR3 nucleotides: TGTGCCTGGGGACAGGGAAATAATTCACCCCTCCACTTT. This encodes CAWGQGNNSPLHF.